The 6 T cell receptor beta chains below come from one sample, sequenced in a study of blood T cell repertoires in COVID-19. Here immunoSEQ multiplex PCR was the method, and the copy in TCRdb shows in-frame clones only, minus some. The top ten hold roughly 13% of the sample, which has around 110,000 clones, less than 85% seen once. Source material: peripheral blood. Source of these receptors: a woman in her sixties or seventies with acute or convalescent COVID-19.

This chain uses TRBV4-2 with TRBJ2-7, with D possibly TRBD2 on 5 matching bases. CDR1 is LGHNA, CDR2 YNFKEQ, per germline. The CDR3 is 17 amino acids. Trimming cost V 4 bases and J 1 base, with 20 bases left between them. The DNA for the CDR3 is TGTGCCAGCAGCCCAGCCTCAAGGACGGACTCGTCCTACGAGCAGTACTTC. This gives the protein CASSPASRTDSSYEQYF.

The chain has TRBV2 and TRBJ2-1; D remains ambiguous. V lost 2 bases, J lost 10 bases, and 12 bases lay in between. The CDR3 extends over 13 amino acids. Germline V CDR1 and CDR2: SNHLY, FYNNEI. CDR3 protein: CASSESRLQEQFF. DNA for the CDR3: TGTGCCAGCAGTGAATCCAGGCTACAAGAGCAGTTCTTC.

This clone was recorded a few times. This sequence joins TRBV6-1 and TRBJ1-1, with 10 bases aligning to TRBD1. The CDR3 runs to 16 residues. The germline V gene has CDR1 MNHNS and CDR2 SASEGT. Trimming at V came to 3 bases and at J to 5 bases, leaving 9 bases not matched to a gene. In DNA form, the CDR3 reads TGTGCCAGCAGTGACCCCGGGACAGGGGTAAAGACTGAAGCTTTCTTT. Translated: CASSDPGTGVKTEAFF.

The chain is built from TRBV11-2 and TRBJ2-7; tentative D call: TRBD1 (6 bases). Trimming cost V 5 bases and J 2 bases, with 13 bases left between them. The CDR3 runs to 14 residues. Germline CDR1 is SGHAT and CDR2 is FQNNGV. CDR3 in amino acids: CASSLNRVTYEQYF. The CDR3 nucleotides are TGTGCCAGCAGCCTTAACAGGGTTACCTACGAGCAGTACTTC. The full variable domain, with the rest looked up from reference TRBV11-2 and TRBJ2-7, is EAGVAQSPRYKIIEKRQSVAFWCNPISGHATLYWYQQILGQGPKLLIQFQNNGVVDDSQLPKDRFSAERLKGVDSTLKIQPAKLEDSAVYLCASSLNRVTYEQYFGPGTRLTVT.

This clone was detected once. The gene calls are TRBV18 and TRBJ1-1; D remains ambiguous. Looked up from germline, CDR1 is KGHSH and CDR2 is LQKENI. This CDR3 comprises 14 residues. The V end lost 3 bases, the J end lost 0 bases, and 8 bases lay between the germline ends. CDR3 DNA sequence: TGTGCCAGCTCACCCCCGTGGCTGAACACTGAAGCTTTCTTT. It translates to CASSPPWLNTEAFF.

V usage is TRBV28 and J usage is TRBJ2-3; TRBD1 matches 7 bases. There are 15 residues in the CDR3. With V trimmed by 6 bases and J by 0 bases, 6 bases remained unmatched. Germline CDR1 and CDR2: MDHEN and SYDVKM. The CDR3 here is CASRLTGESTDTQYF. In DNA, the CDR3 is TGTGCCAGCAGGCTCACAGGGGAGAGCACAGATACGCAGTATTTT.